The T cell receptor (beta chain) under discussion was sequenced for a study of CD8+CD57+ T cells in acquired aplastic anemia. Study-wide background: The mean DNA yield obtained from sorted CD4+ and CD8+ cells came to 3.2 ug. Study-wide results and caveats: Patients were compared with controls for CD8+ Simpson's diversity, and no significant difference emerged.

All patients picked for sequencing had shown, by flow cytometry, an expansion of CD8+CD57+ cells. Germline loops: CDR1 MNHNS, CDR2 SASEGT. The CDR3 has 15 amino acids. The germline V and J ends were trimmed by 7 bases and 1 base, with 13 bases remaining between them. Genomic DNA, the template, was used for profiling of the TCR beta VDJ and CDR3. TCRdb independently ran MiXCR on the reads; one entry per CDR3 protein. Here the sample spans some 150,000 distinct CDR3 sequences, less than 60% being singletons. Comments on this clonotype: The antigen is undetermined.

This sequence was found in a human donor with aplastic anemia. Sequencing used sorted CD4+, CD8+, or CD8+CD57+ T cells (not recorded which) from PBMCs. V gene TRBV6-1 combines with J gene TRBJ2-2; D is possibly TRBD1 (6 bases). The CDR3 here is CASTRDRRNTGELFF. In DNA, the CDR3 is TGTGCCAGCACCCGAGACAGGCGGAACACCGGGGAGCTGTTTTTT.